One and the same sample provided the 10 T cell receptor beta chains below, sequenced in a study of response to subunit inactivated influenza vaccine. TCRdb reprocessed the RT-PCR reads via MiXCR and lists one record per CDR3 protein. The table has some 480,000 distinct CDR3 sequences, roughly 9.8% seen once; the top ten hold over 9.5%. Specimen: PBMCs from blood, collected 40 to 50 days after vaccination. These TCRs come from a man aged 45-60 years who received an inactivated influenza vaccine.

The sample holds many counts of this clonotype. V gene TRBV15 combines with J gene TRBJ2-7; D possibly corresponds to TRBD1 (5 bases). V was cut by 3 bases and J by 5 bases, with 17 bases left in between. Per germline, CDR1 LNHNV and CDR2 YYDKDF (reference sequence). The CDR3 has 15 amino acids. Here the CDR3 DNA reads TGTGCCACCAGCAGGGATACCATTTTGACAGACGAGCAGTACTTC. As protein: CATSRDTILTDEQYF.

The CDR3 reads CASSLAGVGELFF. Written as DNA, the CDR3 is TGCGCCAGCAGCTTGGCCGGGGTCGGGGAGCTGTTTTTT. This chain uses TRBV5-1 with TRBJ2-2; maybe TRBD2 (5 bases). CDR3 size: 13 residues. The V and J ends lost 0 bases and 7 bases respectively, with 7 bases between them. CDR1 is SGHRS, CDR2 YFSETQ, per germline.

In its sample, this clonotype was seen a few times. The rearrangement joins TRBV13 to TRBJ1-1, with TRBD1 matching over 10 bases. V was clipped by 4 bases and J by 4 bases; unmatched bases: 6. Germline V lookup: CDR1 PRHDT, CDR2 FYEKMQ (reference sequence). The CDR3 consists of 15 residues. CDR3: CASSSRRDRGTEAFF. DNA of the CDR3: TGTGCCAGCAGCTCCCGCCGGGACAGGGGCACTGAAGCTTTCTTT. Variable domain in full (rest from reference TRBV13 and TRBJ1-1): AAGVIQSPRHLIKEKRETATLKCYPIPRHDTVYWYQQGPGQDPQFLISFYEKMQSDKGSIPDRFSAQQFSDYHSELNMSSLELGDSALYFCASSSRRDRGTEAFFGQGTRLTVV.

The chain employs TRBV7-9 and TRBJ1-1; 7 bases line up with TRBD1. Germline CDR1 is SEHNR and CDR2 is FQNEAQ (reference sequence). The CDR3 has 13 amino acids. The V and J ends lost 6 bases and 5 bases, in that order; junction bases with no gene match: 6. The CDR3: CASRYRGGTEAFF. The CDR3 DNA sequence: TGTGCCAGCAGGTACAGGGGAGGGACTGAAGCTTTCTTT.

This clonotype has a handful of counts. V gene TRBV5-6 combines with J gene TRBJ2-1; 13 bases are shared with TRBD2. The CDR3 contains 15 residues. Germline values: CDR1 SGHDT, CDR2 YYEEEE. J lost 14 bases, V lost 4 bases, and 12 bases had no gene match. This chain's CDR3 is CASSATSGRPEGEFF. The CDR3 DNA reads TGTGCCAGCAGCGCGACTAGCGGGAGGCCTGAGGGAGAGTTCTTC.

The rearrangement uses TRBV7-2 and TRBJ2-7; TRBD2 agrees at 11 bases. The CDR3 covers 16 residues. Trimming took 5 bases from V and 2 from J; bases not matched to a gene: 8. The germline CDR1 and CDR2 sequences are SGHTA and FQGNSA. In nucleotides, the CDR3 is TGTGCCAGCAGCGGGGTGGGACTAGCGGACCCCTACGAGCAGTACTTC. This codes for CASSGVGLADPYEQYF.

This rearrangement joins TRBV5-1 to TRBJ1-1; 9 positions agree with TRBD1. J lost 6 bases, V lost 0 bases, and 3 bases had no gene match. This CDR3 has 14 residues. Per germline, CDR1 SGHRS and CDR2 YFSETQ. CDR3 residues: CASSLEQGASEAFF. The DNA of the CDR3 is TGCGCCAGCAGCTTGGAACAGGGGGCCTCTGAAGCTTTCTTT.

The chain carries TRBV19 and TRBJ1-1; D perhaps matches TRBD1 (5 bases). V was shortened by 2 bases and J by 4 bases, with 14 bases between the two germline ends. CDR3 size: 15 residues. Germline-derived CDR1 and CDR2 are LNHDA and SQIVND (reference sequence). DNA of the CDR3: TGTGCCAGTAGTATATTCGGGACGGGCAGCACTGAAGCTTTCTTT. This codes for CASSIFGTGSTEAFF.

The CDR3 DNA is TGCAGTGCTAGGAAGGGGGCGCGGGATCAGCCCCAGCATTTT. Translating it yields CSARKGARDQPQHF. The chain combines TRBV20-1 with TRBJ1-5, with 7 bases lining up with TRBD1. CDR3 length equals 14 residues. J was trimmed by 5 bases and V by 3 bases; bases with no gene match: 7. Germline loops: CDR1 DFQATT, CDR2 SNEGSKA (reference sequence).

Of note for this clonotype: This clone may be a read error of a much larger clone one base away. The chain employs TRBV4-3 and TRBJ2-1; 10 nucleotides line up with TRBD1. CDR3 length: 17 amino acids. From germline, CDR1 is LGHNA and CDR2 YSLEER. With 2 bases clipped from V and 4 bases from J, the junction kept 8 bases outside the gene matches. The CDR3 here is CASSQSNGQGGYNEQFF. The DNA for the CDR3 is TGCGCCAGCAGCCAATCAAACGGACAGGGGGGATACAATGAGCAGTTCTTC.